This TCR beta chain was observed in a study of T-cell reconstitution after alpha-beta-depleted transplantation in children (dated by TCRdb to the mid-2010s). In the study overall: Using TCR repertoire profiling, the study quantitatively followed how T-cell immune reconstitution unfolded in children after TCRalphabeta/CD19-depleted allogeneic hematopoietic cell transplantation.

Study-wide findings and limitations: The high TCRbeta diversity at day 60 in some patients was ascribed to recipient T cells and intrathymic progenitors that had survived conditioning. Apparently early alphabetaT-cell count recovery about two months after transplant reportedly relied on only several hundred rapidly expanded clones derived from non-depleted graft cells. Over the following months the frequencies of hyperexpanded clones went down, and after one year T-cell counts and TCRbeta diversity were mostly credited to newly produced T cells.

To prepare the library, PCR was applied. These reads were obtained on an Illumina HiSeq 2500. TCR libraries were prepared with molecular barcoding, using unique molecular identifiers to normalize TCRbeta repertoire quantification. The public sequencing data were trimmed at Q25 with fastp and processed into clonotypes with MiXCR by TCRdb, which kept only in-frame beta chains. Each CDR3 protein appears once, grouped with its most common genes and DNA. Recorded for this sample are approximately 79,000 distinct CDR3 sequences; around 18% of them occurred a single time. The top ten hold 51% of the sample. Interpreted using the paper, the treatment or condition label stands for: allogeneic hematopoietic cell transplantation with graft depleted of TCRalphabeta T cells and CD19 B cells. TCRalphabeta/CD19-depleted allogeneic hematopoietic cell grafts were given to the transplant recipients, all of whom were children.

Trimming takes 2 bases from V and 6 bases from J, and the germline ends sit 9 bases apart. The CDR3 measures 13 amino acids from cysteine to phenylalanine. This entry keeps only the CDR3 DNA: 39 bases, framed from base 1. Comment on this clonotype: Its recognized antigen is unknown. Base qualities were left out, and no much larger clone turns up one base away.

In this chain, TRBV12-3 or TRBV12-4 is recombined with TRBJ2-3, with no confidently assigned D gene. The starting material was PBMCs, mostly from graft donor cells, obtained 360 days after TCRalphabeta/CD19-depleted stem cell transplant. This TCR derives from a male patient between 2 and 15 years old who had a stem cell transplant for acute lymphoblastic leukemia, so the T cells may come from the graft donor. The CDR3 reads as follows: CASSLNLGDTQYF. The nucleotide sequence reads TGTGCCAGCAGTTTAAACCTTGGGGATACGCAGTATTTT.